This T cell receptor (beta chain) comes out of a study of PD-1 blockade in mismatch repair-deficient tumors. V lost 6 bases, J lost 0 bases, and 11 bases lay in between. This CDR3 region has 14 residues. Germline CDR1 reads WNHNN; CDR2 reads SYGVQD (reference sequence). The protocol was immunoSEQ multiplex PCR, while the TCRdb copy is restricted to in-frame clones and leaves out a portion. Here the sample spans fewer than 100,000 clones, 81% being singletons. This chain links TRBV10-1 with TRBJ1-1; D is unresolved. The source material was peripheral blood, sampled 12 weeks after starting pembrolizumab. This clonotype originated in an adult with mismatch repair-deficient cancer. CDR3 amino acids: CASRADWMNTEAFF. The CDR3 DNA follows: TGCGCCAGCAGAGCCGACTGGATGAACACTGAAGCTTTCTTT.